Listed here are 18 T cell receptor beta chains from one sample, sequenced in a study of cytomegalovirus exposure and HLA in healthy donors. 60 Vbeta and 13 Jbeta primers were used in PCR. Generated by immunoSEQ multiplex PCR, the TCRdb table keeps only in-frame clones and is missing some. Among 100,000 to 150,000 clones listed, roughly 78% were seen once. Sequenced sample: PBMCs. Receptors were obtained from a man aged 30 to 39 in good health and CMV-seropositive.

This chain uses TRBV27 with TRBJ2-7; 8 bases fit TRBD2. Trimming took 6 bases from V and 0 from J; bases not matched to a gene: 7. This CDR3 is 15 amino acids long. CDR1 is MNHEY, CDR2 SMNVEV, per germline (reference sequence). The CDR3 region is CASSSGSHGSYEQYF. The CDR3 nucleotides are TGTGCCAGCAGCAGCGGGAGCCATGGCTCCTACGAGCAGTACTTC.

This clone has only a few counts. The gene calls are TRBV6-1 and TRBJ2-7; 8 nucleotides match TRBD2. The junction had 12 bases not matched to a gene; V was cut back by 11 bases and J by 6 bases. Germline CDR1 is MNHNS and CDR2 is SASEGT. This CDR3 has 13 residues. This CDR3 is CASGLATFGEQYF. The CDR3 DNA is TGTGCCTCCGGACTAGCAACCTTCGGCGAGCAGTACTTC.

This clone turned up a few times. At one boundary the junction diverges from the germline segment, which might be a read error. V and J are TRBV29-1 and TRBJ2-4; D uncertain. Germline V gene lookup returns CDR1 SQVTM and CDR2 ANQGSEA. The CDR3 length is 11 residues. CDR3 nucleotides: TGCAGTCGTACAGCCGAAAACATTCAGTACTTC. It codes for CSRTAENIQYF.

This sequence joins TRBV11-1 and TRBJ1-1; TRBD1 matches 8 bases. V lost 3 bases, J lost 1 base, and 10 bases stayed unmatched. The CDR3 is 17 residues long. The germline gives CDR1 SGHAT, CDR2 FQDESV (reference sequence). CDR3 bases: TGTGCCAGCAGCTTTATATTCACCGGGACAGGGAACACTGAAGCTTTCTTT. Translation gives CASSFIFTGTGNTEAFF.

The chain joins TRBV5-4 to TRBJ2-4, with D possibly matching TRBD1 (6 bases). CDR1 and CDR2 from the germline V gene are SGHNT and YYREEE (reference sequence). With 3 bases removed from V and 2 bases from J, the gap between germline ends came to 9 bases. The CDR3 is made up of 14 amino acids. CDR3 sequence (DNA): TGTGCCAGCAGCTCACAGGGTTCCAAAAACATTCAGTACTTC. Translation: CASSSQGSKNIQYF.

This clone was seen a single time. The chain has TRBV2 and TRBJ2-7; 8 nucleotides match TRBD2. The germline gives CDR1 SNHLY, CDR2 FYNNEI. V trimming: 7 bases; J trimming: 2 bases; junction bases outside the gene matches: 10. The CDR3 contains 15 residues. In DNA form, the CDR3 reads TGTGCCAGCAAGGGCCTAGCGGGTCCAACCTACGAGCAGTACTTC. Its translation is CASKGLAGPTYEQYF.

This sequence joins TRBV27 and TRBJ2-1; TRBD2 matches 9 bases. Trimming removed 5 bases from V and 7 bases from J; junction bases left unmatched: 9. CDR1 MNHEY and CDR2 SMNVEV come from the germline V gene (reference sequence). This CDR3 has 15 amino acids. The chain's CDR3 is CASSPLAGVINEQFF. For the CDR3, the DNA is TGTGCCAGCAGTCCCTTAGCGGGAGTGATAAATGAGCAGTTCTTC.

As regards this clone: In the same sample, other DNA sequences code for this CDR3. This chain connects TRBV4-3 to TRBJ2-7, with 10 bases fitting TRBD1. After removal of 3 bases from V and 4 bases from J, the junction contained 3 bases not matched to a gene. Germline lookup yields CDR1 LGHNA and CDR2 YSLEER. The CDR3 is made up of 14 amino acids. DNA of the CDR3: TGCGCCAGCAGCCAGGGACAGGGGATTTACGAGCAGTACTTC. Protein: CASSQGQGIYEQYF.

The genes are TRBV7-2 and TRBJ2-7; 7 bases match TRBD2. CDR1 is SGHTA, CDR2 FQGNSA, per germline. Trimming took 5 bases from V and 2 from J; bases not matched to a gene: 9. The CDR3 consists of 15 residues. The CDR3 loop is CASSPAGGGTYEQYF. The DNA of the CDR3 is TGTGCCAGCAGCCCGGCGGGCGGGGGAACCTACGAGCAGTACTTC.

This clone was found once. V gene TRBV7-9 combines with J gene TRBJ2-2; 11 bases are a match to TRBD1. After removal of 1 base from V and 2 bases from J, the junction contained 0 bases not matched to a gene. The V gene's germline CDR1 is SEHNR and CDR2 FQNEAQ (reference sequence). The CDR3 has 16 amino acids. The DNA of the CDR3 is TGTGCCAGCAGCTTAGGGACAGGGGGCAACACCGGGGAGCTGTTTTTT. Amino acids: CASSLGTGGNTGELFF.

The chain links TRBV10-3 to TRBJ1-3; TRBD1 agrees at 7 bases. The CDR3 is 15 amino acids. The germline CDR1 and CDR2 sequences are ENHRY and SYGVKD. V lost 8 bases to trimming and J lost 0 bases; unmatched junction nucleotides: 7. The CDR3 DNA reads TGTGCCATCTCTATGACAGGGAGCTCTGGAAACACCATATATTTT. Its protein is CAISMTGSSGNTIYF.

This clone has a handful of counts. The CDR3 DNA sequence: TGTGCCAGTAGTGACCAAGCGGGAGTGATTGAGCAGTTCTTC. It codes for CASSDQAGVIEQFF. This chain connects TRBV19 to TRBJ2-1, with 8 bases lining up with TRBD2. The CDR3 totals 14 residues. The germline gives CDR1 LNHDA, CDR2 SQIVND (reference sequence). J was trimmed by 9 bases and V by 5 bases; bases with no gene match: 9.

The chain links TRBV27 to TRBJ1-1; 7 bases are shared with TRBD1. CDR3 length: 16 residues. Per germline, CDR1 MNHEY and CDR2 SMNVEV (reference sequence). J lost 1 base, V lost 0 bases, and 5 bases had no gene match. The CDR3 sequence is CASSLSWAGGNTEAFF. In nucleotides, the CDR3 is TGTGCCAGCAGTTTATCGTGGGCAGGGGGGAACACTGAAGCTTTCTTT.

This clone showed up just a few times. V gene TRBV7-2 combines with J gene TRBJ1-3; the D is unclear. The CDR3 runs to 15 residues. V lost 5 bases to trimming and J lost 3 bases, with 14 bases between them. In germline, CDR1 is SGHTA, CDR2 FQGNSA. DNA for the CDR3: TGTGCCAGCAGCGCGGCCAGATCTATTGGAAACACCATATATTTT. This codes for CASSAARSIGNTIYF.

This chain links TRBV30 with TRBJ1-1; the D is unclear. The CDR3 consists of 13 residues. Germline V gene data show CDR1 as GTSNPN and CDR2 as SVGIG (reference sequence). Trimming cost V 5 bases and J 2 bases, with 12 bases left between them. The CDR3 region has the DNA TGTGCCTGGGCTGCCCAGGCTAACACTGAAGCTTTCTTT. This codes for CAWAAQANTEAFF.

This chain connects TRBV29-1 to TRBJ2-5; the match to TRBD2 covers 13 bases. Germline assignment: CDR1 SQVTM and CDR2 ANQGSEA. V was pared by 5 bases and J by 4 bases, with 7 bases of the junction left unmatched. The CDR3 length is 15 residues. CDR3 sequence (DNA): TGCAGCGTTATAGGGACTAGCGGGACTGTAGAGACCCAGTACTTC. Translating it yields CSVIGTSGTVETQYF.

For the CDR3, the DNA is TGTGCCAGCAGCAACAACCCCCAAGAGACCCAGTACTTC. This gives the protein CASSNNPQETQYF. The chain uses TRBV7-8 and TRBJ2-5; D ambiguous. This CDR3 is 13 amino acids long. CDR1 is SGHVS, CDR2 FQNEAQ, per germline. The V end lost 5 bases, the J end lost 1 base, and 8 bases lay between the germline ends.

This clone has only a few counts. The rearrangement uses TRBV27 and TRBJ2-2; TRBD2 matches at 8 bases. Unmatched junction bases numbered 8, after V lost 2 bases and J lost 6 bases. Per germline, CDR1 MNHEY and CDR2 SMNVEV (reference sequence). This CDR3 contains 16 residues. The CDR3 spells CASSLRVNGRAGELFF. The DNA of the CDR3 is TGTGCCAGCAGTTTAAGAGTTAACGGGAGGGCCGGGGAGCTGTTTTTT.